This T cell receptor (beta chain) was observed in a study of blood T cell repertoires in COVID-19 (dated by TCRdb to the early 2020s). For the wider study: The collaborator samples originated in the United States, Italy and Spain and spanned the acute and convalescent phases of COVID-19. The material from the prospective study consisted of cDNA or gDNA derived from T cells, B-cell-depleted T cells, or PBMCs. Deeply sampled blood TCRbeta repertoires from subjects exposed to, actively infected with, or recovered from COVID-19 were included in the dataset. The repertoires were released in a freely available public database intended as a resource for research on the immune response to SARS-CoV-2. The samples were drawn from two sources: the first 160 participants of the ongoing ImmuneRACE study, and 1,200 or so subjects contributed by 6 global collaborators. A de-identified subject ID, COVID-19 status, age in years and sex were almost always included in the sample metadata. Where HLA class I and class II types were available, the types were taken from metadata supplied by the sample provider, not from assay-based typing. Points the paper makes about the study in general: The amount of clinical and demographic metadata varied by source and participant and was provided uncurated.

The collaborating institutions used their own protocols to collect whole blood in K2EDTA tubes. For TCRbeta analysis, collaborator samples were shipped as frozen whole blood, as isolated PBMCs, or as DNA extracted from either sample type. In the case of this clone: Its specific antigen is unknown. One base away there is no much larger clone; base qualities are not given.

TCRbeta CDR3 regions were amplified from genomic DNA using the immunoSEQ Assay, a bias-controlled multiplex PCR. The original pipeline was this. The number of nucleated cells in each sample was estimated by amplification of reference gene primers within the assay. To quantify the absolute abundance of each unique TCRbeta CDR3 rearrangement, sequence reads were collapsed and filtered. For each sample, productive Simpson clonality was calculated by taking the square root of Simpson's diversity index across productive rearrangements. Held by TCRdb, this immuneACCESS table contains in-frame sequences only and omits some clones. Under half of the omission traces to an unresolved V gene where checked; the cause of the rest is unknown. That table supplies the V and J calls and clone size; D and trimming were determined from the DNA. The sample table contains 150,000 to 200,000 clones; only one count was recorded for 80% to 85% of them. The top ten clonotypes cover roughly 9.2% of the sample.

Including cysteine and phenylalanine, the CDR3 has 14 amino acids. The DNA shown is the 42-base CDR3, in frame from base 1. For CDR1 and CDR2, the germline V gene lists SGHTS and YDEGEE. The junction shows trimming of 2 bases on V and 4 bases on J, plus 9 bases between the germline ends. Sequencing was performed on peripheral blood. The TCR sequence derives from a woman of 80 years or more with active or convalescent COVID-19. The sequence links TRBV5-8 to TRBJ1-4; too little of a D gene remains to name it. The CDR3 is CASSFPGINEKLFF. The nucleotide sequence reads as follows: TGTGCCAGCAGCTTTCCCGGGATTAATGAAAAACTGTTTTTT. The full variable domain, completed from the reference TRBV5-8 and TRBJ1-4 proteins outside the CDR3, reads EAGVTQSPTHLIKTRGQQATLRCSPISGHTSVYWYQQALGLGLQFLLWYDEGEERNRGNFPPRFSGRQFPNYSSELNVNALELEDSALYLCASSFPGINEKLFFGSGTQLSVL.